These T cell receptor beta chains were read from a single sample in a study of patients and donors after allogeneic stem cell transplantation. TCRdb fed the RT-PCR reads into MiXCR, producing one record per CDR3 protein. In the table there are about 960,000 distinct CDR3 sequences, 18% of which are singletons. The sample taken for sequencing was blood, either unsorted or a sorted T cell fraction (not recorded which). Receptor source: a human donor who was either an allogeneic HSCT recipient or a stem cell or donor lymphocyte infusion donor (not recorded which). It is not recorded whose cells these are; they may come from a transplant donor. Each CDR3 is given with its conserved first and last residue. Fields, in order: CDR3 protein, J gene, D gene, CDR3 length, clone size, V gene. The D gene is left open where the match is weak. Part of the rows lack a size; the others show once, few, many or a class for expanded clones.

cdr3_aa: CASSLTSGGADTQYF
j_call: TRBJ2-3
d_call: TRBD2
cdr3_length: 15
clone_size: many
v_call: TRBV7-3

cdr3_aa: CSVKGRSYEQYF
j_call: TRBJ2-7
d_call: .
cdr3_length: 12
clone_size: .
v_call: TRBV29-1

cdr3_aa: CASSLLQGRNQPQHF
j_call: TRBJ1-5
d_call: TRBD1
cdr3_length: 15
clone_size: .
v_call: TRBV27

cdr3_aa: CAIRTQGPEAFF
j_call: TRBJ1-1
d_call: .
cdr3_length: 12
clone_size: .
v_call: TRBV10-3

cdr3_aa: CASSGTGTGDGYTF
j_call: TRBJ1-2
d_call: TRBD1
cdr3_length: 14
clone_size: .
v_call: TRBV6-1

cdr3_aa: CASSWTGSTGGNYGYTF
j_call: TRBJ1-2
d_call: TRBD1
cdr3_length: 17
clone_size: .
v_call: TRBV5-1

cdr3_aa: CSGYPAVAEQFF
j_call: TRBJ2-1
d_call: .
cdr3_length: 12
clone_size: many
v_call: TRBV20-1

cdr3_aa: CASSFGTDNYGYTF
j_call: TRBJ1-2
d_call: .
cdr3_length: 14
clone_size: few
v_call: TRBV5-5

cdr3_aa: CASSRTWTGADTEAFF
j_call: TRBJ1-1
d_call: TRBD1
cdr3_length: 16
clone_size: .
v_call: TRBV6-1

cdr3_aa: CSAREDSNQPQHF
j_call: TRBJ1-5
d_call: .
cdr3_length: 13
clone_size: few
v_call: TRBV20-1

cdr3_aa: CAWNLGASSYNEQFF
j_call: TRBJ2-1
d_call: .
cdr3_length: 15
clone_size: few
v_call: TRBV30

cdr3_aa: CASILTDYGYTF
j_call: TRBJ1-2
d_call: .
cdr3_length: 12
clone_size: .
v_call: TRBV23-1

cdr3_aa: CASILHPAGTGKNIQYF
j_call: TRBJ2-4
d_call: TRBD1
cdr3_length: 17
clone_size: .
v_call: TRBV7-8

cdr3_aa: CASSYPGQEGNTGELFF
j_call: TRBJ2-2
d_call: .
cdr3_length: 17
clone_size: .
v_call: TRBV6-5